This T cell receptor beta chain was sequenced for a study of cytomegalovirus exposure and HLA in healthy donors. Overall study findings and caveats: Reportedly, TCR beta sequences accurately predicted HLA-A and HLA-B alleles in most subjects. In a later analysis, HLA-associated TCR beta chains were more clonally expanded than equally common others.

CDR3 size: 12 residues. In germline, CDR1 is SEHNR, CDR2 FQNEAQ (reference sequence). A remark on this clone: Its antigen is still unknown. Germline and junction disagree at one end, which may indicate a read error.

PCR primers comprised 60 Vbeta and 13 Jbeta primers. Profiling relied on immunoSEQ multiplex PCR, and the TCRdb table lists in-frame clones only, not all of them. The sample lists 170,000 or so clones, roughly 80% seen once, with 2.5% to 3.5% in the top ten. This TCR was sampled from a woman aged 40-49 years in good health and CMV-seronegative. The chain uses TRBV7-9 and TRBJ1-2; D uncertain. Sequencing was done on a sample of PBMCs. The CDR3 DNA follows: TGTTCCAGCACCCGCGATTTATCTGGCTACACCTTC. This codes for CSSTRDLSGYTF.